These 13 T cell receptor beta chains were all obtained from the same sample, sequenced in a study of blood T cell repertoires in COVID-19. The protocol was immunoSEQ multiplex PCR, while the TCRdb copy is restricted to in-frame clones and leaves out a portion. The profile shows over 65,000 clones, about four fifths of them singletons. Material for sequencing was peripheral blood. The receptor set was obtained from a woman aged 40 to 50 with active or convalescent COVID-19.

The chain joins TRBV3-1 (or the pseudogene TRBV3-2) to TRBJ2-7, with 10 bases aligning to TRBD2. V gave up 4 bases and J gave up 3 bases; unmatched junction bases: 3. This CDR3 contains 14 residues. In germline, CDR1 is LGHDT, CDR2 YNNKEL (reference sequence). The CDR3 loop is CASSRTSGDYEQYF. The CDR3 region has the DNA TGTGCCAGCAGCCGTACTAGCGGGGACTACGAGCAGTACTTC.

For this clone: A read error may account for a junction end that differs from germline. Other DNA sequences within the sample encode an identical CDR3. The rearrangement joins TRBV4-2 to TRBJ2-7; 13 bases are shared with TRBD2. In germline, CDR1 is LGHNA, CDR2 YNFKEQ. This CDR3 region has 18 residues. The CDR3 DNA sequence: TGTGCCAGCAGCCAAACAAAAGGACTAGCGGGGGTTACCTATGAGCAGTACTTC. Translating it yields CASSQTKGLAGVTYEQYF.

In its sample, this clone was seen a few times. The rearrangement uses TRBV7-9 and TRBJ1-6; the match to TRBD1 covers 8 bases. V gave up 1 base and J gave up 7 bases; unmatched junction bases: 15. CDR3 length equals 19 residues. Germline V gene sequence: CDR1 SEHNR, CDR2 FQNEAQ (reference sequence). Here the CDR3 reads CASSLGFGAGGPGNSPLHF. CDR3 bases: TGTGCCAGCAGCTTAGGGTTTGGGGCAGGGGGCCCTGGGAATTCACCCCTCCACTTT.

The rearrangement uses TRBV5-1 and TRBJ2-3; the D is unclear. The length of the CDR3 is 13 residues. V gave up 4 bases and J gave up 6 bases, with 12 bases separating them. Germline V gene lookup returns CDR1 SGHRS and CDR2 YFSETQ. In nucleotides, the CDR3 is TGCGCCAGCAGCGCCCAACAGTTGGATACGCAGTATTTT. Amino acid sequence: CASSAQQLDTQYF.

This rearrangement joins TRBV3-1 (or the pseudogene TRBV3-2) to TRBJ2-7; 7 bases are shared with TRBD1. The CDR3 covers 12 residues. In germline, CDR1 is LGHDT, CDR2 YNNKEL (reference sequence). V shed 6 bases and J 6 bases; nucleotides not matched to a gene: 5. Here the CDR3 reads CASRQGNGEQYF. The CDR3 DNA reads as TGTGCCAGCAGACAGGGGAATGGCGAGCAGTACTTC.

The chain employs TRBV27 and TRBJ1-6, with 8 bases identical to TRBD1. The CDR3 extends over 14 amino acids. Germline V lookup: CDR1 MNHEY, CDR2 SMNVEV (reference sequence). Trimming cost V 5 bases and J 9 bases; bases outside gene matches: 6. The CDR3 reads CASSPDRAGSPLHF. CDR3 nucleotide sequence: TGTGCCAGCAGTCCGGACAGGGCAGGTTCACCCCTCCACTTT.

Concerning this clone: The junction departs from germline at one end; a sequencing error may be responsible. The genes are TRBV11-2 and TRBJ1-2; 8 nucleotides match TRBD1. The CDR3 covers 14 residues. Germline values: CDR1 SGHAT, CDR2 FQNNGV. The CDR3 DNA sequence: TGTGCCAGCAGCTTAGGGGTGACAGGGGAAGGCGGATCCTTC. Amino acid sequence: CASSLGVTGEGGSF.

This chain joins TRBV11-2 and TRBJ2-7; TRBD2 matches 10 bases. Germline values: CDR1 SGHAT, CDR2 FQNNGV. This CDR3 is built from 18 residues. Losses at the gene ends were 1 base for V and 6 bases for J; bases not matched to a gene: 15. CDR3 coding DNA: TGTGCCAGCAGCTTAGTCGGTCTAGCGGGAGTCCGGGGGGTCGAGCAGTACTTC. As protein: CASSLVGLAGVRGVEQYF.

This chain connects TRBV9 to TRBJ1-5; D might be TRBD1 (6 bases). CDR1 and CDR2 (germline): SGDLS, YYNGEE. The V gene lost 5 bases and the J gene lost 5 bases, with 20 bases spanning the gap. The CDR3 extends over 16 amino acids. CDR3 amino acids: CASSVGSGDGDQPQHF. The CDR3 DNA is TGTGCCAGCAGTGTGGGATCAGGGGACGGGGATCAGCCCCAGCATTTT.

As for this clone: Within the sample, other DNA sequences also encode this same CDR3. The genes are TRBV6-2 or TRBV6-3 and TRBJ1-5, with D unclear. CDR1 and CDR2 (germline): MNHEY, SVGEGT. The V end was cut by 0 bases, the J end by 7 bases, with 4 bases between. The length of the CDR3 is 12 residues. Written as DNA, the CDR3 is TGTGCCAGCAGTTACTCCGAGCAGCCCCAGCATTTT. Translation: CASSYSEQPQHF.

V usage is TRBV5-4 and J usage is TRBJ2-3; 7 bases align to TRBD2. The CDR3 runs 15 residues. J lost 0 bases, V lost 6 bases, and 7 bases had no gene match. Per the germline V gene, CDR1 is SGHNT and CDR2 is YYREEE (reference sequence). CDR3 nucleotides: TGTGCCAGCACCTCGACTAGCAAAAGCACAGATACGCAGTATTTT. Encoded protein: CASTSTSKSTDTQYF.

V is TRBV6-2 or TRBV6-3 and J is TRBJ2-7, with 12 bases lining up with TRBD2. With 6 bases clipped from V and 5 bases from J, the junction kept 14 bases outside the gene matches. Per the germline V gene, CDR1 is MNHEY and CDR2 is SVGEGT. The CDR3 loop spans 17 amino acids. This chain's CDR3 is CASSRAPSTSGGHEQYF. The CDR3 region has the DNA TGTGCCAGCAGCCGAGCCCCGTCGACTAGCGGGGGACACGAGCAGTACTTC.

The chain carries TRBV4-2 and TRBJ2-1; D is possibly TRBD2 (6 bases). Looked up from germline, CDR1 is LGHNA and CDR2 is YNFKEQ. This CDR3 spans 16 amino acids. V dropped 0 bases and J dropped 0 bases, with 9 bases sitting between them. CDR3 in DNA: TGTGCCAGCAGCCAAGAGGCGGGGAGCTCCTACAATGAGCAGTTCTTC. The encoded protein is CASSQEAGSSYNEQFF.